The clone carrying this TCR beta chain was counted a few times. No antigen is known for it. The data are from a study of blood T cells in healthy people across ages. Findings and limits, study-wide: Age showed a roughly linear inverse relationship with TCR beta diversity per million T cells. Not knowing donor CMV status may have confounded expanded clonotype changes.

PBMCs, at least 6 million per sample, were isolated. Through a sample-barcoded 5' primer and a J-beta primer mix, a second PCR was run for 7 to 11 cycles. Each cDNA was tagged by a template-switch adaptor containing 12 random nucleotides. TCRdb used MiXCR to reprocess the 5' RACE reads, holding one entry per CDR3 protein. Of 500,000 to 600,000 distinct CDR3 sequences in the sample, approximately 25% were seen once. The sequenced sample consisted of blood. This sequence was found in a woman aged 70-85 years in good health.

CDR3 in DNA: TGTGCCAGCTCACCAGGAGTGGGAACAGGGGTCCTCTACAATGAGCAGTTCTTC. It translates to CASSPGVGTGVLYNEQFF. The chain combines TRBV18 with TRBJ2-1, with 7 bases lining up with TRBD1. The CDR3 is made up of 18 amino acids. The J segment lost 3 bases and the V segment lost 2 bases, leaving 13 bases of the junction unmatched. CDR1 and CDR2 (germline): KGHSH, LQKENI. The whole variable domain, filled in from reference TRBV18 and TRBJ2-1, reads NAGVMQNPRHLVRRRGQEARLRCSPMKGHSHVYWYRQLPEEGLKFMVYLQKENIIDESGMPKERFSAEFPKEGPSILRIQQVVRGDSAAYFCASSPGVGTGVLYNEQFFGPGTRLTVL.